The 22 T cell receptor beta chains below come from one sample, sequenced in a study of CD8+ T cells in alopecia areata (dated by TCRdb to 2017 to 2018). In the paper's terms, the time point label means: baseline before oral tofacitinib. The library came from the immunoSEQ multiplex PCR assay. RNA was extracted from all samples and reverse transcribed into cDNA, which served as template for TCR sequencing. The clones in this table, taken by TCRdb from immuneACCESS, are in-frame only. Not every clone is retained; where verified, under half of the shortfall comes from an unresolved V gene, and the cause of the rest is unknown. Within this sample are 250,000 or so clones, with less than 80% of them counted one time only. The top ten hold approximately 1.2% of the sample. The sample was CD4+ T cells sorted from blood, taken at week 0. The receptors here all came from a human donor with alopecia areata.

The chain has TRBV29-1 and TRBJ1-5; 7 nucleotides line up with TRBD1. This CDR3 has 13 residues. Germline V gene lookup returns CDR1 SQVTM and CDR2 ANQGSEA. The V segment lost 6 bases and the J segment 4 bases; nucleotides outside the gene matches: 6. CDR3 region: CSVGQSGNQPQHF. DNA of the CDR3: TGCAGCGTGGGACAGTCGGGGAATCAGCCCCAGCATTTT.

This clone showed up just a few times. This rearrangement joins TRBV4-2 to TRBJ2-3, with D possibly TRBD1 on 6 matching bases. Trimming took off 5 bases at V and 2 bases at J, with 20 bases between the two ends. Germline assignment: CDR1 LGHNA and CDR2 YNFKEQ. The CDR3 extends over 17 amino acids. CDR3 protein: CASSLRQAPPNTDTQYF. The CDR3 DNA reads TGTGCCAGCAGCTTACGACAGGCTCCTCCGAACACAGATACGCAGTATTTT.

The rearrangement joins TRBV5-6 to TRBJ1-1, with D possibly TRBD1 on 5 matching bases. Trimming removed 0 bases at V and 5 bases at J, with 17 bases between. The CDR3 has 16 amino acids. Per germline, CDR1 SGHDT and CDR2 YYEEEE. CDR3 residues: CASSLEWGRVGTEAFF. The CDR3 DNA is TGTGCCAGCAGCTTGGAATGGGGCAGGGTTGGTACTGAAGCTTTCTTT.

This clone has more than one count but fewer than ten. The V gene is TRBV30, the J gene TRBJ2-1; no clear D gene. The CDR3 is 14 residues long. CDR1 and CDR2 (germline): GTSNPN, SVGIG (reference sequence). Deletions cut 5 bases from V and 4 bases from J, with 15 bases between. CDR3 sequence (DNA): TGTGCCTGGTTCGACCCGGGCCGGTACAATGAGCAGTTCTTC. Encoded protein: CAWFDPGRYNEQFF.

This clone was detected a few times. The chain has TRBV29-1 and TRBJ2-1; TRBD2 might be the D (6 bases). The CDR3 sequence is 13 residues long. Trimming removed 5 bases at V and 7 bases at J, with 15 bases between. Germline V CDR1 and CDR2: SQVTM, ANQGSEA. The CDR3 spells CSVSGAGRNEQFF. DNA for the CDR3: TGCAGCGTTTCGGGTGCAGGGAGGAATGAGCAGTTCTTC.

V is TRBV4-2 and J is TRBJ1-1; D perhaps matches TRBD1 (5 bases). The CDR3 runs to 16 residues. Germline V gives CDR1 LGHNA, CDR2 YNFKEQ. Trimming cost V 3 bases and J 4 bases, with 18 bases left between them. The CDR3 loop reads CASSQGPRGSGTEAFF. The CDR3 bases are TGTGCCAGCAGCCAGGGGCCCCGGGGGTCGGGCACTGAAGCTTTCTTT.

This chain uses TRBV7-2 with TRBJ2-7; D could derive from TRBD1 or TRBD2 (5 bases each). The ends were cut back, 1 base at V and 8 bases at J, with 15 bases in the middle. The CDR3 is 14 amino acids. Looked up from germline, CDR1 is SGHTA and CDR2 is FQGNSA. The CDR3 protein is CASSLGGPTAKQYF. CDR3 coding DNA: TGTGCCAGCAGCTTAGGGGGACCGACGGCAAAGCAGTACTTC.

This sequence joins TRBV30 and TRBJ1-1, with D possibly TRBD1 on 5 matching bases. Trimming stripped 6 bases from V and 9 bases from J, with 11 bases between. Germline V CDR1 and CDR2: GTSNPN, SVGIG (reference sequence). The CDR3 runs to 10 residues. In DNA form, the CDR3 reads TGTGCCTGTAACAGGAACCAAGCTTTCTTT. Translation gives CACNRNQAFF.

CDR3 nucleotides: TGCAGCGTTGAGGAGGGGGTGAACACTGAAGCTTTCTTT. It codes for CSVEEGVNTEAFF. The chain uses TRBV29-1 and TRBJ1-1; perhaps TRBD1 as D (6 bases). V lost 3 bases and J 0 bases, leaving 8 bases between the germline ends. This CDR3 region has 13 residues. Germline V gene data show CDR1 as SQVTM and CDR2 as ANQGSEA.

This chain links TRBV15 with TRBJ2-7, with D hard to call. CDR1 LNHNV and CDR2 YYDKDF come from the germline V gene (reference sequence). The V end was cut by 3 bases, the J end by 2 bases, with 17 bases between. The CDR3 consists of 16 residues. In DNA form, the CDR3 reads TGTGCCACCAGCAGGGAGCAGCCCACCCCTCCCTACGAGCAGTACTTC. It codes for CATSREQPTPPYEQYF.

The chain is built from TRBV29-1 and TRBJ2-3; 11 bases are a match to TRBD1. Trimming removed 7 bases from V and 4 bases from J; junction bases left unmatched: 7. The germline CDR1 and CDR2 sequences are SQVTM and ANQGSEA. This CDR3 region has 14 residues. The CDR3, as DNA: TGCAGCGGGACAGGGGGCAATGTCGCAGATACGCAGTATTTT. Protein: CSGTGGNVADTQYF.

CDR3 sequence (DNA): TGTGCCATCAATCCGGGACTAGCGACAGATACGCAGTATTTT. Protein: CAINPGLATDTQYF. The chain combines TRBV10-3 with TRBJ2-3, with 10 bases that match TRBD2. The CDR3 contains 14 residues. V lost 7 bases to trimming and J lost 3 bases; unmatched junction nucleotides: 4. From germline, CDR1 is ENHRY and CDR2 SYGVKD.

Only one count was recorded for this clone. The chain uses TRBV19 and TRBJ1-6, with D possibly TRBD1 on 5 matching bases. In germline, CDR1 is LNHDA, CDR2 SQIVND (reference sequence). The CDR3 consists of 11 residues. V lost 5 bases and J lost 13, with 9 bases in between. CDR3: CASSGGDPLHF. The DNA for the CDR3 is TGTGCCAGTAGTGGGGGGGACCCCCTCCACTTT. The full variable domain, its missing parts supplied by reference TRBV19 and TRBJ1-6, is DGGITQSPKYLFRKEGQNVTLSCEQNLNHDAMYWYRQDPGQGLRLIYYSQIVNDFQKGDIAEGYSVSREKKESFPLTVTSAQKNPTAFYLCASSGGDPLHFGNGTRLTVT.

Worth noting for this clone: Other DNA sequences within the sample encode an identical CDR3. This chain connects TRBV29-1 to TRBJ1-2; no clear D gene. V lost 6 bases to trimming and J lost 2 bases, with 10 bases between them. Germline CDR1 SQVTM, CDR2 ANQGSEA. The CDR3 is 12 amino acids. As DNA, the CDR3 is TGCAGCGTCGTCGGTGGGAACTATGGCTACACCTTC. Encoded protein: CSVVGGNYGYTF. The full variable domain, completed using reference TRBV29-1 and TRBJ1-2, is SAVISQKPSRDICQRGTSLTIQCQVDSQVTMMFWYRQQPGQSLTLIATANQGSEATYESGFVIDKFPISRPNLTFSTLTVSNMSPEDSSIYLCSVVGGNYGYTFGSGTRLTVV.

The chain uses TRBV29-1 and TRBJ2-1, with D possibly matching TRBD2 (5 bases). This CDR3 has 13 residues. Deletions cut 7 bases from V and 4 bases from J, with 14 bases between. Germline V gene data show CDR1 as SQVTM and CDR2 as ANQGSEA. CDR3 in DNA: TGCAGCGGCAACCAACGGGGTTACAATGAGCAGTTCTTC. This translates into CSGNQRGYNEQFF.

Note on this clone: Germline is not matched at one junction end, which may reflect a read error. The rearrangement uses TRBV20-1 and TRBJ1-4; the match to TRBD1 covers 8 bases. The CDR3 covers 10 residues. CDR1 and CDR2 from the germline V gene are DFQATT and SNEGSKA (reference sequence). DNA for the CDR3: TGCAGTGCTACCCGACAGGGGAGGATTTTT. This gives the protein CSATRQGRIF.

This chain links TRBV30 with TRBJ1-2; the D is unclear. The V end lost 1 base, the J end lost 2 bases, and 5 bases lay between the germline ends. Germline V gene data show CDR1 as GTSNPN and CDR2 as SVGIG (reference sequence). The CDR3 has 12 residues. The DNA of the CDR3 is TGTGCCTGGAGTGACCGCAACTATGGCTACACCTTC. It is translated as CAWSDRNYGYTF.

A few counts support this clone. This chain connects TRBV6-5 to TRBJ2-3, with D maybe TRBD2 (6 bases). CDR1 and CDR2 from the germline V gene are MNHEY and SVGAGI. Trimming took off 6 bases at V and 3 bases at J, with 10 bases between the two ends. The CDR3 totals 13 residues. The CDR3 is CASSRDSTDTQYF. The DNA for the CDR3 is TGTGCCAGCAGCCGGGACTCAACAGATACGCAGTATTTT.

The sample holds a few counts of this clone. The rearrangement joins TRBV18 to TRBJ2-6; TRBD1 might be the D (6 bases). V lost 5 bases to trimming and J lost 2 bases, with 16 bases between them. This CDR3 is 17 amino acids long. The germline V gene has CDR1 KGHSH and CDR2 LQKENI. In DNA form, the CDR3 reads TGTGCCAGCTCAACTCTTGGGGGCGGCCCTGGGGCCAACGTCCTGACTTTC. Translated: CASSTLGGGPGANVLTF.

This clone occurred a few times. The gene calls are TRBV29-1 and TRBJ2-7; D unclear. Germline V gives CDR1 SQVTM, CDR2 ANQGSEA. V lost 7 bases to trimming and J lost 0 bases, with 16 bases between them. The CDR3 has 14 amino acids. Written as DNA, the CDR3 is TGCAGCGCTAAAAGTTCAGGCAGCTCCTACGAGCAGTACTTC. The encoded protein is CSAKSSGSSYEQYF.

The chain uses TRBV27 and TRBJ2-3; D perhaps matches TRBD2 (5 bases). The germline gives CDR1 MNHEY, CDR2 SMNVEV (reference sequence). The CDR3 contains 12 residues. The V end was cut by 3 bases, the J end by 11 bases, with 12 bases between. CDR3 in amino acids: CASSFRRGRQYF. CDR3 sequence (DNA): TGTGCCAGCAGTTTTAGGAGAGGGAGGCAGTATTTT.

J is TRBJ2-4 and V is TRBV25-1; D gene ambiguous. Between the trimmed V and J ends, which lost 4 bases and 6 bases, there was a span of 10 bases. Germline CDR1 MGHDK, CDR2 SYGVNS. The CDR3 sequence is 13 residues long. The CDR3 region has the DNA TGTGCCAGCAGTGCAAGCCCAGTAAACATTCAGTACTTC. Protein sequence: CASSASPVNIQYF.